This T cell receptor beta chain was identified during a study of cytomegalovirus exposure and HLA in healthy donors (dated by TCRdb to about 2017). Describing the broader study: An earlier analysis of approximately 640 of the donors reported more than 250 Gb of sequence data and 100 million to 140 million unique TCR beta sequences from about 179 million T cells. An early release covering approximately 600 HLA-typed donors comprised 250 to 350 gigabases of sequencing data and about 90 million unique TCR sequences. The genetic ancestry cluster associated with self-reported Caucasian donors included about 84% of the approximately 410 genotyped donors. The study aimed to test whether cataloging public T cell receptors could reveal signatures of past pathogen exposure. The study used immunosequencing to profile the T cell repertoires of about 670 subjects and linked those repertoires to cytomegalovirus serostatus. In addition to the first cohort of 666 subjects, a separate validation cohort of 120 different subjects was used. The study combined high-throughput TCR immunosequencing, statistical association of individual TCRs with disease status, and machine learning to predict cytomegalovirus infection status. A later analysis re-analyzed previously published TCR beta repertoires from 550 to 700 donors and added high-resolution HLA genotyping to study TCR occurrence patterns. The later analysis used no new phenotypic data to find candidate immune exposures, relying instead on TCR beta sequences and their occurrence across donors. An earlier analysis of 587 of the donors used high-throughput TCR beta sequencing to judge whether each TCR beta V gene segment behaved as functional or pseudogenic. Alongside the repertoire data, information on donor age, sex, ethnicity and CMV serostatus was compiled. A later genetic analysis used genome-wide SNP genotypes for about 65% of the roughly 670 donors, treating that subset as a discovery cohort. Every discovery cohort repertoire had been produced on one sequencing platform. Both class I and class II loci were covered by HLA typing, at four-digit resolution. Typing coverage differed by locus: A, B, C, DRB1 and DQB1 were typed in about 620-630 donors, DQA1 in about 500, DPA1 in approximately 600, and DPB1 in 472. Several DR-DQ haplotypes were treated as single units for association and clustering because of strong linkage in the cohort. Among 300 to 500 genotyped donors of the cohort, an average of about 240,000 unique TCR beta nucleotide sequences was sequenced per donor, of which approximately 19% were non-productive.

Sequences MGHRA (CDR1) and YSYEKL (CDR2) are obtained from the germline V gene. The CDR3 starts with the cysteine, ends with the phenylalanine, and has 18 residues. CDR3 DNA only is kept here, 54 bases in frame from base 1. V loses 1 base of germline sequence and J loses 5 bases, and the interval between the two ends is 21 bases. Concerning this clone: It lacks a known antigen. Base qualities are not at hand, and no much larger clone is one base apart.

The full study reports these points: While some public TCRs were present in many individuals, most TCR sequences turned up only very rarely across donors. In a later analysis, HLA-associated TCR beta chains showed more clonal expansion and lower generation probabilities than non-associated chains that were equally common. An earlier analysis of approximately 600 of the donors showed that most TCR beta V segments appeared in productive rearrangements either about 90% or about 30% of the time, which broadly matched IMGT annotations. A later genetic analysis associated a missense DCLRE1C variant with V-gene and J-gene trimming of TCR beta chains, and an independent cohort replicated the association. In a later analysis, several top co-occurrence clusters were reported to appear linked to parvovirus B19, influenza, CMV and Epstein-Barr virus. A later analysis found that most CMV-associated TCR beta chains appeared HLA-restricted, with HLA associations seemingly driven largely by CMV exposure. In a later analysis, 15,000 to 20,000 TCR beta sequences were associated with specific HLA alleles at a false discovery rate of 0.05. Cytomegalovirus status was reported to be diagnosed by the classifier with high specificity and sensitivity in both the original and validation cohorts. Roughly uniform sequencing depth across donors was assumed in presence/absence analyses, although this assumption may not hold. In the study, 164 TCR beta chains were listed as associated with cytomegalovirus. Linkage disequilibrium might explain the correlated functional status among segregating V segments, but an unknown experimental factor could not be excluded. Because counts were too low, about 18 rarely observed V segments, including chromosome 9 orphons, were excluded from the earlier analysis of under 650 of the donors. Only TCR beta chains were sequenced in this cohort, and the absence of alpha or paired-chain data limited detectable features. In a later analysis, the rate of TCR association differed among HLA loci, with DRB1 alleles having the most associated TCRs and HLA-C alleles having the fewest. A group of highly shared sequence variants was considered likely to be a technical artifact of the sequencing pipeline. When HLA alleles, especially DR and DQ, strongly co-occurred, TCR associations were difficult to assign to individual alleles. HLA typing was unavailable for some donors at each locus, so association tests used only the typed subset. A later genetic analysis reported fewer N-insertions in productive TCRs among donors in an Asian-associated ancestry cluster than the roughly 700-donor mean. A further reported finding was that TCR beta sequences accurately predicted the HLA-A and HLA-B alleles for most subjects in the first cohort. The only immune exposure information available for the cohort was CMV serostatus. Some IMGT-functional V segments, including TRBV6-2 and TRBV6-3, could not be told apart with the 87-base-pair reads, so those segments were excluded. According to the authors, the approach could potentially be generalized to other disease states and immunological phenotypes. Three of the identified cytomegalovirus-associated TCR beta chains were confirmed in vitro to be specific for cytomegalovirus antigens.

The cohort consisted of 650 to 850 healthy bone marrow donors. At the time of sampling, every cohort member was nominally healthy, though immune exposures that went unrecorded were likely present. The donor was CMV seronegative and was included in the group of several hundred seronegative cohort members. A peripheral blood sample was provided by each donor, and peripheral blood mononuclear cells were used for TCR beta sequencing. The Qiagen DNeasy Blood Extraction Kit was used to extract genomic DNA from the blood cell samples. Libraries were built with the immunoSEQ multiplex PCR assay. For the multiplex PCR, a mixture combining 60 forward primers for TCR Vbeta segments and 13 reverse primers for TCR Jbeta segments was used. The CDR3 region of rearranged TCR beta genes was amplified from genomic DNA with a multiplex PCR assay. Amplified TCR beta libraries were sequenced as 87-base-pair reads on the Illumina HiSeq System. Processing in the source paper ran as follows. In a later analysis, tens of millions of unique TCR beta chains were counted across the approximately 640 repertoires, and approximately 11 million of these chains were shared by at least two donors. Raw reads were error-corrected and collapsed into unique sequences by a nearest-neighbor algorithm in which closely related sequences were merged to remove PCR and sequencing errors. Alignment of CDR3 sequences to IMGT reference sequences was used to assign V, D and J gene segments. For a sequence to be retained, at least a six-nucleotide match to both a V gene segment and a J gene segment was required. A rearrangement was called productive if the CDR3 had no stop codons and remained in frame with V and J, and every other rearrangement was called non-productive. CDR3 was defined according to IMGT convention as the region running from the second conserved V-encoded cysteine to the conserved J-encoded phenylalanine. The earlier analysis of roughly 590 of the donors excluded sequences that lacked an unambiguous match to a single V gene segment. In an earlier analysis of more than 500 of the donors, a V segment was called functional when productive rearrangements were above 56.7%, and segregating when the standard deviation between donors exceeded 5%. To diagnose cytomegalovirus status from the catalog of TCR beta chain sequences, a statistical classification framework was built. V and J gene assignment, in a later analysis, came from comparing TCR nucleotide sequences with IMGT/GENE-DB human TR gene sequences. A later analysis assigned CDR3 sequences and most-parsimonious VDJ recombination scenarios with the TCRdist pipeline. In a later analysis, every TCR beta chain was defined by the combination of its CDR3 amino acid sequence and its V-gene family, and reads without a unique V-gene family were dropped. In a later analysis, approximately 590 highly shared, low-generation-probability nucleotide sequences were removed to address suspected cross-contamination and a sequencing artifact. In a later analysis, a clonal expansion index for each public chain was calculated from normalized within-repertoire ranks of inferred template counts. A later analysis computed generation probabilities with a VDJ recombination model fitted to out-of-frame rearrangements, and checked the results against IGoR. In a later analysis, hypergeometric tests were used to score TCR-TCR, TCR-HLA and TCR-CMV co-occurrence, with a repertoire-size bias correction applied to TCR pairs. A later analysis estimated false discovery rates by permuting HLA or CMV assignments 20 times. A later analysis grouped co-occurring TCRs with DBSCAN, adding TCRdist sequence similarity when clustering within HLA-allele-positive subsets. Repertoires with fewer than 30,000 or more than 120,000 public chains were left out of co-occurrence clustering, as were a few repertoires with anomalous nucleotide sharing. This immuneACCESS table, as held by TCRdb, lists in-frame sequences with V and J called but not all clones. Of the missing ones, under half trace to an unresolved V gene in checked studies; the others have no known cause. The V and J calls and clone size come from that table; D and trimming were worked out from the DNA. Recorded for this sample are about 160,000 clones; under 90% of them occurred a single time. Of the sample, about 4.5% is held by the ten largest clones.

The clonotype originates from a man aged 25 to 45 in good health and CMV-seronegative. Sequencing was performed on PBMCs. The chain employs TRBV4-1 and TRBJ2-1; matching of 7 bases hints at TRBD1 as the D gene. The CDR3 region: CASSQGGEGQGEDNEQFF. Here is the DNA: TGCGCCAGCAGCCAAGGGGGGGAAGGCCAGGGGGAAGACAATGAGCAGTTCTTC.